The 31 T cell receptor beta chains presented below share a single source sample, sequenced in a study of Ad26.COV2.S vaccination and SARS-CoV-2 variants. Method: immunoSEQ multiplex PCR; TCRdb's copy keeps in-frame clones and lacks some. The sample has hundreds of thousands of clones, roughly nine tenths seen once; the top ten hold over 1.3%. The treatment is: some 20 received Ad26.COV2.S at low or high dose, single or two shots; several received placebo; per-sample allocation not given. Specimens were obtained on day 63 following the first vaccine or placebo injection. The specimen was peripheral blood, collected in a trial of Ad26.COV2.S vaccine versus placebo. These receptors all stem from a person aged 18-65 years who received the Ad26.COV2.S COVID-19 vaccine or a placebo.

The chain has TRBV24-1 and TRBJ1-2; D call uncertain. CDR1 is KGHDR and CDR2 is SFDVKD in the germline V gene. V was trimmed by 3 bases and J by 13 bases, leaving 11 bases between them. The CDR3 length is 11 residues. In nucleotides, the CDR3 is TGTGCCACCAGTGATGGTGTTCTCTTCACCTTC. Encoded protein: CATSDGVLFTF.

The chain joins TRBV5-1 to TRBJ1-3; TRBD1 matches at 8 bases. Trimming took 4 bases from V and 4 from J; bases not matched to a gene: 10. The CDR3 has 16 residues. Per the germline V gene, CDR1 is SGHRS and CDR2 is YFSETQ. The CDR3 is CASSPDRAIVGNTIYF. Here the CDR3 DNA reads TGCGCCAGCAGCCCGGACAGGGCAATTGTAGGAAACACCATATATTTT.

The V and J genes are TRBV4-2 and TRBJ1-5; no definite D call. Trimming took 0 bases from V and 9 from J, leaving 9 bases between them. CDR1 is LGHNA, CDR2 YNFKEQ, per germline. This CDR3 has 13 residues. The CDR3: CASSQDPSRPQHF. The CDR3 DNA is TGTGCCAGCAGCCAAGACCCTTCTCGGCCCCAGCATTTT.

The chain employs TRBV2 and TRBJ2-5; 9 bases agree with TRBD2. Losses at the gene ends were 6 bases for V and 5 bases for J; bases not matched to a gene: 10. Per the germline V gene, CDR1 is SNHLY and CDR2 is FYNNEI. CDR3 length: 15 amino acids. The CDR3 region has the DNA TGTGCCAGCAGCCCCCTGGGCGGGGGGGTGGAGACCCAGTACTTC. It specifies CASSPLGGGVETQYF.

This clone was detected once. The chain employs TRBV4-1 and TRBJ2-5; a possible D gene is TRBD2 (6 bases). V shed 1 base and J shed 4 bases, with 10 bases lying between them. The CDR3 runs 14 residues. Germline values: CDR1 MGHRA, CDR2 YSYEKL. The CDR3 DNA reads TGCGCCAGCAGCCAAGGGAGGGGTCCAGAGACCCAGTACTTC. It codes for CASSQGRGPETQYF.

To note about this clone: With a much larger clone just one base away, this may be a read error. J is TRBJ2-5 and V is TRBV28; D gene uncertain. The V gene's germline CDR1 is MDHEN and CDR2 SYDVKM. The CDR3 sequence is 11 residues long. The V gene lost 4 bases and the J gene lost 5 bases, with 5 bases spanning the gap. Here the CDR3 reads CASSSPETQYF. Here the CDR3 DNA reads TGTGCCAGCAGTTCCCCGGAGACCCAGTACTTC.

V is TRBV24-1 and J is TRBJ1-1, with D perhaps matching TRBD1 (6 bases). The CDR3 totals 13 residues. Trimming pared 5 bases from V and 3 bases from J, leaving 9 bases between. Looked up from germline, CDR1 is KGHDR and CDR2 is SFDVKD. The CDR3 region is CATSGSGDTEAFF. The CDR3 coding sequence is TGTGCCACCAGTGGATCAGGGGACACTGAAGCTTTCTTT.

This chain links TRBV10-2 with TRBJ1-6; 11 positions agree with TRBD1. The CDR3 spans 16 residues. J gave up 7 bases and V 2 bases, and 4 bases lay outside the gene matches. From germline, CDR1 is WSHSY and CDR2 SAAADI. The CDR3: CASSEGTGGLNSPLHF. CDR3 in DNA: TGCGCCAGCAGTGAGGGGACAGGGGGGTTAAATTCACCCCTCCACTTT.

The chain is built from TRBV3-1 (or the pseudogene TRBV3-2) and TRBJ2-3; no clear D. This CDR3 has 14 amino acids. Germline loops: CDR1 LGHDT, CDR2 YNNKEL (reference sequence). V gave up 2 bases and J gave up 0 bases, with 6 bases separating them. The CDR3 loop reads CASSQIGSTDTQYF. For the CDR3, the DNA is TGTGCCAGCAGCCAAATCGGGAGCACAGATACGCAGTATTTT.

This chain joins TRBV19 and TRBJ1-2, with 7 nucleotides matching TRBD1. J gave up 2 bases and V 10 bases, and 4 bases lay outside the gene matches. The CDR3 length is 12 residues. Germline-derived CDR1 and CDR2 are LNHDA and SQIVND (reference sequence). The chain's CDR3 is CATEGQNYGYTF. The DNA for the CDR3 is TGTGCCACTGAGGGACAGAACTATGGCTACACCTTC.

The V gene is TRBV20-1, the J gene TRBJ2-3; D ambiguous. The CDR3 is 11 amino acids. V was trimmed by 3 bases and J by 8 bases, leaving 9 bases between them. CDR1 and CDR2 (germline): DFQATT, SNEGSKA (reference sequence). Here the CDR3 DNA reads TGCAGTGCTAGCTTGGGTGGTACGCAGTATTTT. Translated: CSASLGGTQYF.

The CDR3 bases are TGCGCCAGCAGCCCACACGGCTCGGCTGGAGCTTTCTTT. Residues: CASSPHGSAGAFF. The rearrangement joins TRBV5-1 to TRBJ1-1, with D unclear. The germline V and J ends were trimmed by 4 bases and 10 bases, with 17 bases remaining between them. The CDR3 totals 13 residues. The germline gives CDR1 SGHRS, CDR2 YFSETQ. Full variable domain (outside the CDR3, taken from reference TRBV5-1 and TRBJ1-1): KAGVTQTPRYLIKTRGQQVTLSCSPISGHRSVSWYQQTPGQGLQFLFEYFSETQRNKGNFPGRFSGRQFSNSRSEMNVSTLELGDSALYLCASSPHGSAGAFFGQGTRLTVV.

V gene TRBV2 combines with J gene TRBJ1-1; D might be TRBD1 (5 bases). Germline CDR1 reads SNHLY; CDR2 reads FYNNEI. Between the trimmed V and J ends, which lost 6 bases and 2 bases, there was a span of 10 bases. This CDR3 contains 13 residues. The CDR3 sequence: CASSSRVNTEAFF. The CDR3 DNA sequence: TGTGCCAGCAGCAGCAGGGTTAACACTGAAGCTTTCTTT.

The chain links TRBV14 to TRBJ2-3; no firm D call. Deletions cut 5 bases from V and 4 bases from J, with 10 bases between. The length of the CDR3 is 13 residues. Per the germline V gene, CDR1 is SGHDN and CDR2 is FVKESK. The CDR3, as DNA: TGTGCCAGCAGCTTAAGTGCTGCAGATACGCAGTATTTT. It specifies CASSLSAADTQYF.

This clone was detected only a few times. The chain couples TRBV6-2 or TRBV6-3 to TRBJ2-7; 7 bases line up with TRBD1. This CDR3 has 15 residues. With 5 bases clipped from V and 0 bases from J, the junction kept 7 bases outside the gene matches. Germline-derived CDR1 and CDR2 are MNHEY and SVGEGT. DNA of the CDR3: TGTGCCAGCAGTGGTGGACAGGTCGTCTCCTACGAGCAGTACTTC. It yields the protein CASSGGQVVSYEQYF.

The CDR3 sequence is CASSWGQGNEQFF. CDR3 in DNA: TGTGCCAGCAGCTGGGGACAGGGGAATGAGCAGTTCTTC. V usage is TRBV5-6 and J usage is TRBJ2-1; 10 bases fit TRBD1. Germline V gene sequence: CDR1 SGHDT, CDR2 YYEEEE. The CDR3 extends over 13 amino acids. Unmatched junction bases numbered 1, after V lost 3 bases and J lost 7 bases. The full variable domain, in which reference TRBV5-6 and TRBJ2-1 provide the parts outside the CDR3, is DAGVTQSPTHLIKTRGQQVTLRCSPKSGHDTVSWYQQALGQGPQFIFQYYEEEERQRGNFPDRFSGHQFPNYSSELNVNALLLGDSALYLCASSWGQGNEQFFGPGTRLTVL.

This clone has ten or more counts. This chain joins TRBV6-5 and TRBJ1-3; D ambiguous. Germline V lookup: CDR1 MNHEY, CDR2 SVGAGI. This CDR3 contains 15 residues. Trimming left V 5 bases short and J 4 bases short, with 15 bases between. The CDR3 spells CASSPGFTAGNTIYF. In DNA, the CDR3 is TGTGCCAGCAGTCCCGGATTTACGGCGGGAAACACCATATATTTT.

The chain carries TRBV4-1 and TRBJ2-2, with TRBD2 as a possible D gene (7 bases). The CDR3 is 18 residues long. The V end was cut by 0 bases, the J end by 5 bases, with 19 bases between. Germline assignment: CDR1 MGHRA and CDR2 YSYEKL. CDR3 protein: CASSQDPDRGRVTGELFF. Written as DNA, the CDR3 is TGCGCCAGCAGCCAAGATCCGGACAGAGGGAGGGTAACCGGGGAGCTGTTTTTT.

In this sample, this clone turned up many times. CDR3 nucleotide sequence: TGTGCCAGCAGTTCCGGGGCCAACTATGGCTACACCTTC. Translation: CASSSGANYGYTF. The V call is TRBV25-1, the J call TRBJ1-2, with D perhaps TRBD1 (5 bases). This CDR3 has 13 amino acids. V was cut by 5 bases and J by 2 bases, with 9 bases left in between. In germline, CDR1 is MGHDK, CDR2 SYGVNS.

The chain links TRBV19 to TRBJ1-1; D might be TRBD1 (6 bases). V shed 6 bases and J shed 2 bases, with 19 bases lying between them. Per the germline V gene, CDR1 is LNHDA and CDR2 is SQIVND (reference sequence). The CDR3 runs to 16 residues. The CDR3 here is CASRDPSRGGNTEAFF. In DNA, the CDR3 is TGTGCCAGTAGAGATCCTTCTCGGGGGGGCAACACTGAAGCTTTCTTT.

The table lists this clone with a count of one. This chain uses TRBV24-1 with TRBJ2-5; D gene unclear. V was shortened by 1 base and J by 5 bases, with 10 bases between the two germline ends. The CDR3 totals 14 residues. Germline V gives CDR1 KGHDR, CDR2 SFDVKD. CDR3 protein: CATSDFPPGETQYF. The CDR3, as DNA: TGTGCCACCAGTGATTTTCCTCCCGGGGAGACCCAGTACTTC.

This clone has only one observation. The chain employs TRBV10-3 and TRBJ1-3; no clear D gene. CDR1 and CDR2 from the germline V gene are ENHRY and SYGVKD. The CDR3 has 16 amino acids. V was clipped by 5 bases and J by 0 bases, with 14 bases between them. CDR3: CAISLVWGSSGNTIYF. CDR3 DNA: TGTGCCATCAGTTTAGTGTGGGGATCCTCTGGAAACACCATATATTTT.

The chain joins TRBV27 to TRBJ1-5; 10 positions match TRBD1. Germline V gene lookup returns CDR1 MNHEY and CDR2 SMNVEV (reference sequence). V gave up 3 bases and J gave up 2 bases; unmatched junction bases: 4. The CDR3 covers 16 residues. This CDR3 is CASSLTGGAGNQPQHF. As DNA, the CDR3 is TGTGCCAGCAGTTTGACAGGGGGCGCGGGCAATCAGCCCCAGCATTTT.

This clone appeared once. The chain joins TRBV19 to TRBJ2-5; D ambiguous. This CDR3 has 12 residues. Germline lookup yields CDR1 LNHDA and CDR2 SQIVND (reference sequence). V lost 4 bases and J 0 bases, leaving 3 bases between the germline ends. Here the CDR3 reads CASSTHQETQYF. CDR3 coding DNA: TGTGCCAGTAGTACTCACCAAGAGACCCAGTACTTC. The full variable domain, rest sourced from reference TRBV19 and TRBJ2-5, is DGGITQSPKYLFRKEGQNVTLSCEQNLNHDAMYWYRQDPGQGLRLIYYSQIVNDFQKGDIAEGYSVSREKKESFPLTVTSAQKNPTAFYLCASSTHQETQYFGPGTRLLVL.

A few counts support this clone. The gene calls are TRBV5-1 and TRBJ2-7, with D maybe TRBD2 (6 bases). Germline V gives CDR1 SGHRS, CDR2 YFSETQ. V was cut by 2 bases and J by 2 bases, with 14 bases left in between. This CDR3 spans 15 amino acids. The CDR3 protein is CASSFTGTPPYEQYF. In DNA, the CDR3 is TGCGCCAGCAGCTTCACCGGGACTCCACCCTACGAGCAGTACTTC.

A single count supports this clone. The gene calls are TRBV5-6 and TRBJ1-1; 7 nucleotides line up with TRBD1. Trimming at V came to 4 bases and at J to 1 base, leaving 4 bases not matched to a gene. Germline V gives CDR1 SGHDT, CDR2 YYEEEE. The CDR3 contains 14 residues. CDR3 loop: CASSRGQTNTEAFF. CDR3 DNA sequence: TGTGCCAGCAGCAGGGGACAGACGAACACTGAAGCTTTCTTT.

The chain uses TRBV3-1 (or the pseudogene TRBV3-2) and TRBJ2-3; 10 bases fit TRBD1. The germline CDR1 and CDR2 sequences are LGHDT and YNNKEL (reference sequence). V lost 3 bases to trimming and J lost 1 base; unmatched junction nucleotides: 4. This CDR3 spans 16 amino acids. CDR3 amino acids: CASSHRDRGGTDTQYF. CDR3 nucleotides: TGTGCCAGCAGCCATCGGGACAGGGGAGGCACAGATACGCAGTATTTT.

The rearrangement joins TRBV9 to TRBJ2-1, with D perhaps matching TRBD2 (6 bases). Looked up from germline, CDR1 is SGDLS and CDR2 is YYNGEE. This CDR3 contains 15 residues. Between the trimmed V and J ends, which lost 2 bases and 5 bases, there was a span of 14 bases. CDR3 residues: CASSVRGTFNNEQFF. For the CDR3, the DNA is TGTGCCAGCAGCGTGAGAGGGACTTTCAACAATGAGCAGTTCTTC.

This clone was detected a few times. CDR3 region: CASSQDPGAQATEAFF. Written as DNA, the CDR3 is TGTGCCAGCAGCCAAGACCCAGGGGCCCAAGCCACTGAAGCTTTCTTT. The chain recombines TRBV4-2 with TRBJ1-1, with D tentatively TRBD1 (6 bases). Germline CDR1 is LGHNA and CDR2 is YNFKEQ. There are 16 residues in the CDR3. The V and J ends lost 0 bases and 4 bases respectively, with 15 bases between them.

The rearrangement uses TRBV19 and TRBJ2-2, with D possibly called TRBD1 or TRBD2 (6 bases each). The CDR3 has 14 residues. The V gene lost 10 bases and the J gene lost 0 bases, with 12 bases spanning the gap. Germline V lookup: CDR1 LNHDA, CDR2 SQIVND (reference sequence). The DNA of the CDR3 is TGTGCCACCACGCGGGACACGAACACCGGGGAGCTGTTTTTT. Translation gives CATTRDTNTGELFF.

The chain carries TRBV5-5 and TRBJ1-3; D not resolved. V was clipped by 2 bases and J by 4 bases, with 10 bases between them. The CDR3 loop spans 14 amino acids. Germline CDR1 reads SGHKS; CDR2 reads YYEKEE (reference sequence). The CDR3 DNA follows: TGTGCCAGCAGCTTACAATCCAGGGGAAACACCATATATTTT. Translation: CASSLQSRGNTIYF.